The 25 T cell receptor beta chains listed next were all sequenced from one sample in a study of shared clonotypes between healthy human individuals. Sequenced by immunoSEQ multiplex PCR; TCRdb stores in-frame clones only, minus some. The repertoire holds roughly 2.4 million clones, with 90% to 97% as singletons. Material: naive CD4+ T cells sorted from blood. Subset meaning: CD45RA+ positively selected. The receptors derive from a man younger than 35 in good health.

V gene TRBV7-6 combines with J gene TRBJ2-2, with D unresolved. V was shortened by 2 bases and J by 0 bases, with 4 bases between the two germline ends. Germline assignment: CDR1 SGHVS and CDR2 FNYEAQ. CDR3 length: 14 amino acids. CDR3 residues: CASSLYANTGELFF. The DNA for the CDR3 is TGTGCCAGCAGCTTATACGCGAACACCGGGGAGCTGTTTTTT.

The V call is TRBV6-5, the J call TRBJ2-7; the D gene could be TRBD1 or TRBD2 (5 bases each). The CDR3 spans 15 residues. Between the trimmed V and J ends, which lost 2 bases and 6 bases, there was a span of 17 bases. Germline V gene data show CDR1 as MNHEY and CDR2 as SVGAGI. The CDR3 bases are TGTGCCAGCAGTTACATACTAGGAGGCCAGGGCGAGCAGTACTTC. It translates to CASSYILGGQGEQYF.

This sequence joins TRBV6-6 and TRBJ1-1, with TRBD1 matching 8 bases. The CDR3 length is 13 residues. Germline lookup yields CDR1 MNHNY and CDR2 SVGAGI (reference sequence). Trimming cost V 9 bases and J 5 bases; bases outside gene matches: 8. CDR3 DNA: TGTGCCAGTCAACAGGGGGGGAGGACTGAAGCTTTCTTT. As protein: CASQQGGRTEAFF.

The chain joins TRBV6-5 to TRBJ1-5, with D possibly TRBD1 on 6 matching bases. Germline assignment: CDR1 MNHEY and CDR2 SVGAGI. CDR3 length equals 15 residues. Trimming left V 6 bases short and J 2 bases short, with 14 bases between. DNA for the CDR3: TGTGCCAGCAGGCCCGAGGGGGTCGGCAATCAGCCCCAGCATTTT. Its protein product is CASRPEGVGNQPQHF.

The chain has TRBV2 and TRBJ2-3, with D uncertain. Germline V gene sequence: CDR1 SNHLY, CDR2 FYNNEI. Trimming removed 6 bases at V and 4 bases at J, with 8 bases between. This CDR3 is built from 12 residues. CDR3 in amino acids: CASRKGADTQYF. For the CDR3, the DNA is TGTGCCAGCAGGAAGGGCGCAGATACGCAGTATTTT. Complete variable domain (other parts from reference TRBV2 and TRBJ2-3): EPEVTQTPSHQVTQMGQEVILRCVPISNHLYFYWYRQILGQKVEFLVSFYNNEISEKSEIFDDQFSVERPDGSNFTLKIRSTKLEDSAMYFCASRKGADTQYFGPGTRLTVL.

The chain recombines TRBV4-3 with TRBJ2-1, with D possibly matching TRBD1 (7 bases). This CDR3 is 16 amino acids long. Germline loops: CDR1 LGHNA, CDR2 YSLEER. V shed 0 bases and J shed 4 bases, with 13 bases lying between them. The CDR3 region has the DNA TGCGCCAGCAGCCAAGATTGGAGGGGGCAATACAATGAGCAGTTCTTC. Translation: CASSQDWRGQYNEQFF.

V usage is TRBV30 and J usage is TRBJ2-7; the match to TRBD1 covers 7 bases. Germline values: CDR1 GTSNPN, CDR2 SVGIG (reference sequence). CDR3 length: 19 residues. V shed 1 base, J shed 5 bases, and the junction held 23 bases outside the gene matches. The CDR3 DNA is TGTGCCTGGAGTGAGTCGTTGGTTCGCAGGGGGTTCATGTACGACGAGCAGTACTTC. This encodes CAWSESLVRRGFMYDEQYF.

DNA for the CDR3: TGTGCCAGCAGCTTCGCTCCATTCTTAAGCTCCTATAATTCACCCCTCCACTTT. This codes for CASSFAPFLSSYNSPLHF. The V and J genes are TRBV7-9 and TRBJ1-6; D not resolved. The germline gives CDR1 SEHNR, CDR2 FQNEAQ (reference sequence). The CDR3 sequence is 18 residues long. V lost 3 bases to trimming and J lost 0 bases, with 15 bases between them.

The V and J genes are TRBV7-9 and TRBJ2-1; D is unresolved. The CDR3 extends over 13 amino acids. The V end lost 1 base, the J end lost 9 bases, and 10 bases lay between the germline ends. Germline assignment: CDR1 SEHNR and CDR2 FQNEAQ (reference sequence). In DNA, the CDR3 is TGTGCCAGCAGCTTAGGTTTTGTGGCTGAGCAGTTCTTC. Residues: CASSLGFVAEQFF.

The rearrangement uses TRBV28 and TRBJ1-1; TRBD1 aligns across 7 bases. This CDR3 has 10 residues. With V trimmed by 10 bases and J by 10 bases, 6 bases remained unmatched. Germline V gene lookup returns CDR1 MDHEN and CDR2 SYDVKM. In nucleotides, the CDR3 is TGTGCCACGGAGGGGACAGTAGCTTTCTTT. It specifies CATEGTVAFF.

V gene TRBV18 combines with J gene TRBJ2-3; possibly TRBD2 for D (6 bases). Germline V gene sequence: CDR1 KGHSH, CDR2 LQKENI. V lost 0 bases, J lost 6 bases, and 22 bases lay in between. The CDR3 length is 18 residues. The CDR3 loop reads CASSPPLVGGSPRDTQYF. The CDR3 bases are TGTGCCAGCTCACCACCGTTAGTGGGAGGATCCCCACGGGATACGCAGTATTTT.

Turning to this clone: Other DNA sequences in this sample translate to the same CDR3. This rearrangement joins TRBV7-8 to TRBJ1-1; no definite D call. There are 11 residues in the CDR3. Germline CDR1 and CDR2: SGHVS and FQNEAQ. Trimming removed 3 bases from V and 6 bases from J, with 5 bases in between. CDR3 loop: CASSLRAEAFF. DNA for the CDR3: TGTGCCAGCAGCTTGCGAGCTGAAGCTTTCTTT.

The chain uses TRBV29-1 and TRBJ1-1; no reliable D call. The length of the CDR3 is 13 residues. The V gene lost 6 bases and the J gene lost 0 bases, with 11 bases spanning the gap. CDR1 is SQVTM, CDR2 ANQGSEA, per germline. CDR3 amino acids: CSVLQRLNTEAFF. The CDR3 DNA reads TGCAGCGTACTACAGAGACTGAACACTGAAGCTTTCTTT.

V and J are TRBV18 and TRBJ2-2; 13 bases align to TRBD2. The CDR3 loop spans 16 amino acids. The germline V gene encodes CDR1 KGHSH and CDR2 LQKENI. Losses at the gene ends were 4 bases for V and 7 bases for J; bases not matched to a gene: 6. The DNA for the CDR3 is TGTGCCAGCTCACAGCGACTAGCGGGAGGTTTCGGGGAGCTGTTTTTT. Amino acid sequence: CASSQRLAGGFGELFF.

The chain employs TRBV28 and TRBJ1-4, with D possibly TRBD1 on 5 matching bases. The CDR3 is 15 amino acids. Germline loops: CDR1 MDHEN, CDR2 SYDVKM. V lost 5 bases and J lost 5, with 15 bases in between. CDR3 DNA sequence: TGTGCCAGCAGTCCTGTCGGGACGTCGAATGAAAAACTGTTTTTT. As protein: CASSPVGTSNEKLFF.

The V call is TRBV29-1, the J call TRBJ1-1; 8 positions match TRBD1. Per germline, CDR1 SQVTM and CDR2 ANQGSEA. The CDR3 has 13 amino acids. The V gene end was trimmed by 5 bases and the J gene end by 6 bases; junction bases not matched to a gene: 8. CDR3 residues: CSVRQGARAEAFF. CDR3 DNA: TGCAGCGTTCGTCAGGGGGCTAGGGCTGAAGCTTTCTTT.

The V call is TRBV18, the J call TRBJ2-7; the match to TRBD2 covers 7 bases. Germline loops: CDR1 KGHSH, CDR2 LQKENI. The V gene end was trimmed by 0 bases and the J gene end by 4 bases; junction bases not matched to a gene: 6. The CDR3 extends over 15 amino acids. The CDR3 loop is CASSPPSREGYEQYF. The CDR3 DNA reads TGTGCCAGCTCACCACCGAGCAGGGAGGGGTACGAGCAGTACTTC.

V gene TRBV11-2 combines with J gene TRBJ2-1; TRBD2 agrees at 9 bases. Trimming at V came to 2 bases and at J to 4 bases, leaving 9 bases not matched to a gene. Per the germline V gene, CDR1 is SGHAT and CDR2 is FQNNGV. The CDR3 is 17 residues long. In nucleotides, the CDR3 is TGTGCCAGCAGCTTATTTCCCTTAGCGGGAGAATACAATGAGCAGTTCTTC. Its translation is CASSLFPLAGEYNEQFF.

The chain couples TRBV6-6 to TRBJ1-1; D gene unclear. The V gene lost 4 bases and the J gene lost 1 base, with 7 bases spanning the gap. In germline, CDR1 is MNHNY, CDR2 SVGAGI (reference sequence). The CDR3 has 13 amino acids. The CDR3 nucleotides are TGTGCCAGCAGTTTCGCAGGGAACACTGAAGCTTTCTTT. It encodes CASSFAGNTEAFF.

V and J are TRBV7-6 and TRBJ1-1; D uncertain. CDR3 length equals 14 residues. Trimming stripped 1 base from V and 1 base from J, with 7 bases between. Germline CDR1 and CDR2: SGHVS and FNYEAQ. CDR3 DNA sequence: TGTGCCAGCAGCTTAGGACTAGCGAACACTGAAGCTTTCTTT. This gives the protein CASSLGLANTEAFF.

The CDR3 coding sequence is TGCGCCAGCAGTGAGTATGGGGAAGCTTTCTTT. Translated: CASSEYGEAFF. The chain carries TRBV10-2 and TRBJ1-1; D remains unclear. The CDR3 is 11 amino acids. Germline V gene sequence: CDR1 WSHSY, CDR2 SAAADI. V was trimmed by 1 base and J by 8 bases, leaving 5 bases between them.

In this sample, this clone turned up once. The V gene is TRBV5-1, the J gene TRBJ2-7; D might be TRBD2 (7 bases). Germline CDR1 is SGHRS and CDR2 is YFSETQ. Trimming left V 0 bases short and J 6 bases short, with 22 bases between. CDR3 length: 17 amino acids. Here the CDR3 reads CASSLAGALTSWGEQYF. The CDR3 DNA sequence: TGCGCCAGCAGCTTGGCAGGGGCCCTGACTAGCTGGGGCGAGCAGTACTTC.

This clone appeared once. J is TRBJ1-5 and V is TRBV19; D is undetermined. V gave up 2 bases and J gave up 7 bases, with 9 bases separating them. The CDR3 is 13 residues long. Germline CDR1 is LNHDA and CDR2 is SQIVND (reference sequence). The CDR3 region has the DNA TGTGCCAGTAGTATATCTGGTTTACAGCCCCAGCATTTT. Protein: CASSISGLQPQHF.

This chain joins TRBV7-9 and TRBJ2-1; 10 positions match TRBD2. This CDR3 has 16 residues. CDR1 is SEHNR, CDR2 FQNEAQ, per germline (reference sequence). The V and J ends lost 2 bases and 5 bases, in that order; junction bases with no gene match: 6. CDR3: CASSLWPSGSDNEQFF. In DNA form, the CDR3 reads TGTGCCAGCAGCTTATGGCCTAGCGGGAGCGACAATGAGCAGTTCTTC.

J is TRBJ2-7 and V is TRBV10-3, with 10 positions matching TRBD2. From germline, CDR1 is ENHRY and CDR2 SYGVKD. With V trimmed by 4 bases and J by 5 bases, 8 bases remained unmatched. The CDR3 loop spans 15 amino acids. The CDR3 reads CAISGAGGFRDEQYF. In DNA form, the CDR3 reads TGTGCCATCAGTGGAGCGGGAGGGTTCCGGGACGAGCAGTACTTC.